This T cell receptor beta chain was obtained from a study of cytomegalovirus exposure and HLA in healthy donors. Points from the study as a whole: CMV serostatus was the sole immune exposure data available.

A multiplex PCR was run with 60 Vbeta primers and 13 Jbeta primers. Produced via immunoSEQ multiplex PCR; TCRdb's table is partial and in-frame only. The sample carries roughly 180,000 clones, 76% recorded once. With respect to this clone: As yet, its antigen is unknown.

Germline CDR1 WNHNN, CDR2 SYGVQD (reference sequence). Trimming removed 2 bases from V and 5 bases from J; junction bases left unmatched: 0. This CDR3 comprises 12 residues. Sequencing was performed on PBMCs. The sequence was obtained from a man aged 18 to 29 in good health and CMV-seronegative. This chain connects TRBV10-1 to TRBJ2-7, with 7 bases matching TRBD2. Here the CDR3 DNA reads TGCGCCAGCAGTGAGCGGGGGGACGAGCAGTACTTC. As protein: CASSERGDEQYF.